These 27 T cell receptor beta chains were all obtained from the same sample, sequenced in a study of T-cell memory formation after mild COVID-19. Using its own MiXCR run on the 5' RACE reads, TCRdb lists one record per CDR3 protein. The sample carries around 390,000 distinct CDR3 sequences, roughly 15% recorded once. Sequencing was performed on PBMCs or a T cell subset sorted from them (not recorded which). The receptors stem from a man aged 18 to 29 who had mild COVID-19 (a few samples of this study predate the infection). Cell type and time point are not known.

This chain joins TRBV20-1 and TRBJ2-1; 7 bases line up with TRBD2. The CDR3 totals 15 residues. Trimming took 0 bases from V and 7 from J; bases not matched to a gene: 9. Germline CDR1 is DFQATT and CDR2 is SNEGSKA (reference sequence). The CDR3 nucleotides are TGCAGTGCTAGAGATTTGGGCGGGGGTTGGAATGAGCAGTTCTTC. It yields the protein CSARDLGGGWNEQFF.

The CDR3 nucleotides read TGCGCCAGCAGCCATACAGGGGGCATAAGGCATCAGCCCCAGCATTTT. Its protein is CASSHTGGIRHQPQHF. The rearrangement joins TRBV4-1 to TRBJ1-5; 9 bases map to TRBD1. Per germline, CDR1 MGHRA and CDR2 YSYEKL. The V segment lost 3 bases and the J segment 5 bases; nucleotides outside the gene matches: 8. The CDR3 contains 16 residues.

The sample holds many counts of this clonotype. The gene calls are TRBV7-8 and TRBJ1-6; TRBD1 agrees at 9 bases. Germline V gene lookup returns CDR1 SGHVS and CDR2 FQNEAQ. Losses at the gene ends were 6 bases for V and 1 base for J; bases not matched to a gene: 4. The CDR3 loop spans 16 amino acids. The CDR3 sequence: CASRGDRESYNSPLHF. CDR3 DNA: TGTGCCAGCAGGGGGGACAGGGAGTCCTATAATTCACCCCTCCACTTT.

There are a few counts of this clonotype. The V gene is TRBV10-3, the J gene TRBJ2-5, with 7 bases matching TRBD1. This CDR3 comprises 14 residues. Germline-derived CDR1 and CDR2 are ENHRY and SYGVKD. V trimming: 6 bases; J trimming: 5 bases; junction bases outside the gene matches: 9. Here the CDR3 reads CAIRADRAGETQYF. The CDR3 DNA reads as TGTGCCATCAGGGCCGACAGGGCTGGGGAGACCCAGTACTTC.

The sample holds a few counts of this clonotype. The gene calls are TRBV20-1 and TRBJ2-3; 9 nucleotides match TRBD1. CDR1 is DFQATT, CDR2 SNEGSKA, per germline (reference sequence). The CDR3 has 13 residues. The V gene end was trimmed by 2 bases and the J gene end by 6 bases; junction bases not matched to a gene: 3. DNA for the CDR3: TGCAGTGCTAGATGGGACAGGGAGGATACGCAGTATTTT. The encoded protein is CSARWDREDTQYF.

V usage is TRBV5-1 and J usage is TRBJ1-1; unclear D gene. The CDR3 is 13 residues long. With 0 bases removed from V and 7 bases from J, the gap between germline ends came to 10 bases. The germline CDR1 and CDR2 sequences are SGHRS and YFSETQ. CDR3 sequence (DNA): TGCGCCAGCAGCTTGGACGGGATAGATGAAGCTTTCTTT. Amino acids: CASSLDGIDEAFF.

The chain is built from TRBV11-2 and TRBJ2-1; the match to TRBD2 covers 12 bases. This CDR3 comprises 15 residues. V lost 1 base, J lost 9 bases, and 4 bases stayed unmatched. Germline assignment: CDR1 SGHAT and CDR2 FQNNGV. The CDR3 loop reads CASSLASGGAIEQFF. CDR3 coding DNA: TGTGCCAGCAGCTTAGCTAGCGGGGGGGCCATTGAGCAGTTCTTC.

The rearrangement uses TRBV18 and TRBJ2-5; TRBD1 aligns across 8 bases. CDR3 length equals 17 residues. Germline V CDR1 and CDR2: KGHSH, LQKENI. The J segment lost 2 bases and the V segment lost 2 bases, leaving 10 bases of the junction unmatched. CDR3 sequence: CASSPSDRTGRQETQYF. The CDR3 DNA reads as TGTGCCAGCTCACCATCGGACCGGACAGGGAGGCAAGAGACCCAGTACTTC.

This clonotype was counted a few times. The V and J genes are TRBV20-1 and TRBJ1-1, with 7 bases that match TRBD1. V shed 2 bases and J 7 bases; nucleotides not matched to a gene: 10. The CDR3 contains 14 residues. Per germline, CDR1 DFQATT and CDR2 SNEGSKA (reference sequence). As DNA, the CDR3 is TGCAGTGCTAGATTTGGGACAGCGACTAATGAAGCTTTCTTT. Protein sequence: CSARFGTATNEAFF.

The chain couples TRBV5-1 to TRBJ1-1, with 9 bases matching TRBD1. The CDR3 consists of 16 residues. V trimming: 0 bases; J trimming: 5 bases; junction bases outside the gene matches: 8. CDR1 SGHRS and CDR2 YFSETQ come from the germline V gene. The CDR3 coding sequence is TGCGCCAGCAGCTTGGGGAGGGCCGGGACAGGGACTGAAGCTTTCTTT. It encodes CASSLGRAGTGTEAFF.

This rearrangement joins TRBV19 to TRBJ2-1, with a possible D match to TRBD2 (6 bases). The CDR3 is 14 amino acids. Germline V gives CDR1 LNHDA, CDR2 SQIVND (reference sequence). V was cut by 4 bases and J by 5 bases, with 12 bases left in between. For the CDR3, the DNA is TGTGCCAGTAGTACGGTTGGGGGGAACAATGAGCAGTTCTTC. Its translation: CASSTVGGNNEQFF.

This rearrangement joins TRBV15 to TRBJ2-7; D is tentatively TRBD1 or TRBD2 (5 bases each). The germline V gene encodes CDR1 LNHNV and CDR2 YYDKDF (reference sequence). CDR3 length: 12 amino acids. The germline V and J ends were trimmed by 0 bases and 10 bases, with 10 bases remaining between them. CDR3 loop: CATSRDRGHQYV. CDR3 bases: TGTGCCACCAGCAGAGATCGGGGCCATCAGTACGTC.

The chain joins TRBV4-2 to TRBJ2-3; TRBD2 matches at 7 bases. V gave up 3 bases and J gave up 0 bases; unmatched junction bases: 6. The germline V gene has CDR1 LGHNA and CDR2 YNFKEQ. CDR3 size: 16 residues. CDR3 sequence reads: CASSQSSGTSTDTQYF. The CDR3, as DNA: TGTGCCAGCAGCCAGTCTAGCGGAACTAGCACAGATACGCAGTATTTT.

The chain joins TRBV6-2 or TRBV6-3 to TRBJ1-1, with TRBD1 matching 7 bases. Trimming removed 4 bases from V and 0 bases from J; junction bases left unmatched: 11. The CDR3 is 17 amino acids. Germline V gene lookup returns CDR1 MNHEY and CDR2 SVGEGT. CDR3 loop: CASSSWGQSKMNTEAFF. The CDR3 coding sequence is TGTGCCAGCAGTTCTTGGGGACAGTCAAAAATGAACACTGAAGCTTTCTTT.

The chain links TRBV6-2 or TRBV6-3 to TRBJ1-2; D gene uncertain. Germline CDR1 is MNHEY and CDR2 is SVGEGT. Deletions cut 5 bases from V and 4 bases from J, with 11 bases between. CDR3 length: 13 residues. CDR3 amino acids: CASSRTDFYGYTF. In DNA form, the CDR3 reads TGTGCCAGCAGTAGGACCGACTTCTATGGCTACACCTTC.

This clonotype has a count of ten or more. The V call is TRBV11-2, the J call TRBJ1-6, with D uncertain. V was cut by 5 bases and J by 0 bases, with 8 bases left in between. This CDR3 comprises 15 residues. In germline, CDR1 is SGHAT, CDR2 FQNNGV. The CDR3 DNA reads as TGTGCCAGCAGCCTCCGGAGCTCCTATAATTCACCCCTCCACTTT. This encodes CASSLRSSYNSPLHF. The whole variable domain, remainder taken from reference TRBV11-2 and TRBJ1-6, is EAGVAQSPRYKIIEKRQSVAFWCNPISGHATLYWYQQILGQGPKLLIQFQNNGVVDDSQLPKDRFSAERLKGVDSTLKIQPAKLEDSAVYLCASSLRSSYNSPLHFGNGTRLTVT.

This sequence joins TRBV29-1 and TRBJ2-1, with 8 bases that match TRBD1. Germline V gene data show CDR1 as SQVTM and CDR2 as ANQGSEA. CDR3 length equals 11 residues. CDR3: CTTTGDNEQFF. The CDR3 bases are TGCACCACGACAGGGGACAATGAGCAGTTCTTC.

The J gene is TRBJ2-7, the V gene TRBV24-1; a weak D match, TRBD1 (6 bases). Trimming shortened V by 10 bases and J by 0 bases, and 21 bases separated the two germline ends. This CDR3 is 16 amino acids long. Germline lookup yields CDR1 KGHDR and CDR2 SFDVKD. The CDR3 nucleotides are TGTGCCACTAGGAGAGATGGGACACCGGACTCCTACGAGCAGTACTTC. Its protein product is CATRRDGTPDSYEQYF.

V usage is TRBV2 and J usage is TRBJ2-3, with a possible D match to TRBD2 (6 bases). The CDR3 sequence is 14 residues long. The V and J ends lost 6 bases and 5 bases respectively, with 15 bases between them. CDR1 and CDR2 (germline): SNHLY, FYNNEI. The CDR3 protein is CASRRTMFQDTQYF. DNA of the CDR3: TGTGCCAGCAGGAGGACTATGTTTCAAGATACGCAGTATTTT.

The rearrangement links TRBV9 to TRBJ2-3; tentative D call: TRBD1 (5 bases). Per the germline V gene, CDR1 is SGDLS and CDR2 is YYNGEE. The CDR3 is 13 amino acids. V was cut by 0 bases and J by 5 bases, with 7 bases left in between. The CDR3 sequence: CASSVARGDTQYF. The CDR3 DNA reads TGTGCCAGCAGCGTAGCAAGGGGAGATACGCAGTATTTT.

This clonotype was picked up many times. J is TRBJ2-7 and V is TRBV7-6; 7 bases are a match to TRBD1. Germline trimming cut 1 base from V and 4 bases from J; bases unmatched to any gene: 7. In germline, CDR1 is SGHVS, CDR2 FNYEAQ. The CDR3 has 15 residues. CDR3 in amino acids: CASSLEQGVRYEQYF. In nucleotides, the CDR3 is TGTGCCAGCAGCTTAGAGCAGGGGGTGAGGTACGAGCAGTACTTC.

This clonotype was observed a handful of times. The chain is built from TRBV20-1 and TRBJ1-5; D gene ambiguous. The CDR3 covers 17 residues. Germline V gene data show CDR1 as DFQATT and CDR2 as SNEGSKA (reference sequence). V was trimmed by 2 bases and J by 2 bases, leaving 19 bases between them. CDR3 residues: CSARRSDLGAGNQPQHF. The CDR3 DNA follows: TGCAGTGCTAGACGGTCCGACCTGGGTGCTGGCAATCAGCCCCAGCATTTT.

This clonotype occurred many times. This rearrangement joins TRBV18 to TRBJ2-3, with TRBD1 matching 7 bases. The CDR3 spans 14 residues. With V trimmed by 3 bases and J by 0 bases, 0 bases remained unmatched. The germline V gene encodes CDR1 KGHSH and CDR2 LQKENI. The CDR3 bases are TGTGCCAGCTCACCGGACAGGAGCACAGATACGCAGTATTTT. Its translation: CASSPDRSTDTQYF.

This clonotype was seen ten or more times. CDR3 in amino acids: CASSSQAYGVGQPQHF. CDR3 nucleotide sequence: TGTGCCAGCAGCTCCCAGGCGTACGGGGTTGGACAGCCCCAGCATTTT. The chain uses TRBV7-2 and TRBJ1-5; no clear D. CDR1 is SGHTA, CDR2 FQGNSA, per germline. Trimming removed 4 bases at V and 7 bases at J, with 20 bases between. The CDR3 has 16 amino acids. The whole variable domain, remainder taken from reference TRBV7-2 and TRBJ1-5, is GAGVSQSPSNKVTEKGKDVELRCDPISGHTALYWYRQSLGQGLEFLIYFQGNSAPDKSGLPSDRFSAERTGGSVSTLTIQRTQQEDSAVYLCASSSQAYGVGQPQHFGDGTRLSIL.

This clonotype was detected only a few times. The V gene is TRBV7-9, the J gene TRBJ1-1; D remains ambiguous. Looked up from germline, CDR1 is SEHNR and CDR2 is FQNEAQ (reference sequence). The CDR3 consists of 15 residues. The ends were cut back, 1 base at V and 0 bases at J, with 9 bases in the middle. The CDR3 loop is CASSLGGNMNTEAFF. In nucleotides, the CDR3 is TGTGCCAGCAGCTTAGGAGGGAATATGAACACTGAAGCTTTCTTT.

CDR3 sequence (DNA): TGTGCCACGGGACAGGCGGCCACTGAAGCTTTCTTT. It translates to CATGQAATEAFF. The chain uses TRBV2 and TRBJ1-1, with 8 bases identical to TRBD1. The V segment lost 10 bases and the J segment 4 bases; nucleotides outside the gene matches: 5. The CDR3 spans 12 residues. The V gene's germline CDR1 is SNHLY and CDR2 FYNNEI.

This chain connects TRBV11-2 to TRBJ1-1, with a possible D match to TRBD1 (5 bases). This CDR3 spans 14 amino acids. Germline V gene data show CDR1 as SGHAT and CDR2 as FQNNGV. Trimming took 3 bases from V and 4 from J, leaving 12 bases between them. Here the CDR3 DNA reads TGTGCCAGCAGCTTCAACAGGATGGGCACTGAAGCTTTCTTT. Amino acids: CASSFNRMGTEAFF.